One sample yielded the 2 T cell receptor beta chains listed below, sequenced in a study of tumor and adjacent non-tumor tissue in lung cancer. Three rounds of nested PCR, following a modified ARM-PCR protocol, produced the TCRbeta library. A single record per CDR3 protein comes from TCRdb applying MiXCR to the multiplex PCR reads. The sample consists of tens of thousands of distinct CDR3 sequences, roughly three fifths of them appearing once. No cell sorting was done before RNA was extracted from the tissue. The source material was lung tumor tissue. These receptors were taken from a man in his fifties with non-small cell lung cancer.

The rearrangement joins TRBV12-3 or TRBV12-4 to TRBJ2-1; TRBD2 matches at 9 bases. The CDR3 is made up of 16 amino acids. The V gene end was trimmed by 6 bases and the J gene end by 1 base; junction bases not matched to a gene: 7. The CDR3 DNA follows: TGTGCCAGCAGCATCTCGCGGGGGGGGTCCTACAATGAGCAGTTCTTC. Its protein product is CASSISRGGSYNEQFF.

In DNA form, the CDR3 reads TGTGCCAGCGTCTGGGGGGGTGGAAACACCATATATTTT. Translated: CASVWGGGNTIYF. This chain uses TRBV7-9 with TRBJ1-3, with D possibly being TRBD1 (5 bases). The V end was cut by 8 bases, the J end by 3 bases, with 11 bases between. The CDR3 has 13 residues. Germline V gene data show CDR1 as SEHNR and CDR2 as FQNEAQ (reference sequence).